What follows is one TCR beta chain and its context. Its target is unknown. TCRdb keeps only in-frame clones here, not all; method: immunoSEQ multiplex PCR. The table shows over 14,000 clones, with roughly two thirds occurring only once. This entry comes from a study of radiotherapy plus CTLA-4 blockade in lung cancer. Whole-study results and caveats: Early blood T cell clone dynamics reportedly forecast response best, with interferon-beta. Peripheral blood showed expansion of tumor-derived TCR clones after radiotherapy and ipilimumab.

Between the trimmed V and J ends, which lost 1 base and 0 bases, there was a span of 4 bases. Germline values: CDR1 MGHDK, CDR2 SYGVNS. The CDR3 covers 14 residues. The sequencing used peripheral blood, collected from a patient treated with radiotherapy plus ipilimumab. The chain uses TRBV25-1 and TRBJ2-4; D is undetermined. This receptor was taken from a human donor with non-small cell lung cancer whose response to radiotherapy plus ipilimumab could not be evaluated. The CDR3 loop is CASSEFGAKNIQYF. The CDR3 region has the DNA TGTGCCAGCAGTGAATTCGGAGCCAAAAACATTCAGTACTTC.